Listed below are T cell receptor beta chains from one sample, sequenced in a study of T cell responses to AZD1222 COVID-19 vaccine. The protocol was immunoSEQ multiplex PCR, while the TCRdb copy is restricted to in-frame clones and leaves out a portion. The data hold approximately 180,000 clones, with about 91% observed a single time. The sample consisted of peripheral blood, taken on day 0 of AZD1222 vaccination. The receptors were sampled from an adult in good health. Each CDR3 is given without its conserved first and last residue. Each record gives: V gene, clone size, J gene, D gene, CDR3 protein. The D gene is left open where the match is weak. A row's size may be missing; if present it is once, few, many or a size class.

TRBV11-2,NA,TRBJ1-5,NA,ASSVDGRGNQPQH
TRBV7-3,once,TRBJ2-3,NA,ASSLGLAGTDTQY
TRBV20-1,NA,TRBJ1-2,TRBD1,SIRGPEGYT
TRBV6-5,once,TRBJ2-2,NA,ASSPPATGELF
TRBV6-6,NA,TRBJ2-7,NA,ASSYFQGGSYEQY
TRBV14,NA,TRBJ2-2,NA,ASSQALHGELF
TRBV5-1,once,TRBJ1-4,TRBD1,ASSPGQGSQKLF
TRBV3-1/TRBV3-2,few,TRBJ2-1,TRBD2,ASSKGLAGASSYNEQF
TRBV3-1/TRBV3-2,many,TRBJ2-5,NA,ASSPLARFGETQY
TRBV7-3,few,TRBJ2-7,NA,ASSPAGGRTYEQY
TRBV24-1,NA,TRBJ2-7,TRBD1,ATSCPGQGYEQY
TRBV5-6,NA,TRBJ1-6,TRBD1,ASSLGTGSNSPLH
TRBV19,NA,TRBJ2-1,NA,ASSMKQGEYNEQF
TRBV6-2/TRBV6-3,NA,TRBJ1-4,TRBD1,ASSFLPGQDINEKLF
TRBV19,NA,TRBJ2-7,NA,ASSTHGITGYEQY
TRBV28,NA,TRBJ1-1,NA,ASSLQENTEAF
TRBV27,NA,TRBJ1-1,TRBD1,ASSVSGGTEAF
TRBV7-2,NA,TRBJ2-5,NA,ASSLSTVAETQY
TRBV9,NA,TRBJ1-5,NA,ASSPLLRPGVYQPQH
TRBV7-8,NA,TRBJ1-2,TRBD1,ASSPTGSILSGYT
TRBV28,NA,TRBJ1-5,NA,ASRSTGRGGKQPQH
TRBV20-1,NA,TRBJ2-2,TRBD2,SASLAGVGELF
TRBV29-1,NA,TRBJ2-3,TRBD2,SGTTSGGTDTQY
TRBV3-1/TRBV3-2,NA,TRBJ1-3,NA,ASSQVQGNTIY
TRBV2,NA,TRBJ2-1,TRBD2,ASSEGRAYNEQF
TRBV5-6,NA,TRBJ1-2,NA,ASAPTRVGAIGYT
TRBV7-9,NA,TRBJ2-1,TRBD2,ASSHSGLAGNEQF
TRBV15,NA,TRBJ1-1,NA,ATSSIPGRSAEGTEAF
TRBV7-2,NA,TRBJ2-1,TRBD1,ASSYPGGEQF
TRBV30,NA,TRBJ1-2,NA,AWSVVQFLGGYT
TRBV12-3/TRBV12-4,NA,TRBJ2-7,NA,ASSPGAWGQY
TRBV19,NA,TRBJ1-5,NA,ASSRTASSNQPQH
TRBV20-1,NA,TRBJ1-2,NA,SGGVGYT
TRBV4-2,NA,TRBJ2-7,TRBD2,ASSQLAGAHYEQY
TRBV7-8,NA,TRBJ1-5,TRBD1,ASSLSRTGAFQPQH
TRBV5-1,NA,TRBJ2-7,TRBD2,ASSLGAGITYEQY
TRBV4-1,once,TRBJ2-1,NA,ASSQDLYGNEQF
TRBV19,once,TRBJ1-5,TRBD1,ASSNSRGLGNQPQH
TRBV25-1,NA,TRBJ2-7,NA,ASRGTPTYEQY
TRBV18,NA,TRBJ1-1,TRBD1,ASSPYTGGESEAF
TRBV5-4,NA,TRBJ2-7,NA,ASSPGGGSYEQY
TRBV7-8,NA,TRBJ2-3,NA,ASSAQGGTDTQY
TRBV11-2,NA,TRBJ2-3,NA,ASSSYTDTQY
TRBV7-2,NA,TRBJ1-2,NA,ASSPRGANYGYT
TRBV7-9,few,TRBJ2-1,NA,ASSSRGGYNEQF
TRBV14,NA,TRBJ1-2,NA,ASSQTGRSGYT
TRBV5-4,NA,TRBJ1-2,TRBD1,ASSTGDMGGYT
TRBV7-3,NA,TRBJ2-2,TRBD1,ASSPDRATGELF
TRBV28,NA,TRBJ2-5,TRBD2,ASSLLRGGRETQY
TRBV5-6,NA,TRBJ1-3,NA,ASSLGELRRAGGNTIY
TRBV5-4,NA,TRBJ1-1,NA,ASREQGNTEAF
TRBV14,NA,TRBJ1-3,NA,ASSQGGNRFTIY
TRBV28,NA,TRBJ1-1,NA,ASSPGGGNTEAF
TRBV18,NA,TRBJ1-6,NA,ASSPQERNSPLH
TRBV6-6,NA,TRBJ1-1,NA,ASTPTGSKAF
TRBV19,NA,TRBJ1-2,TRBD1,ASSRWTGPSGGYT
TRBV19,once,TRBJ1-1,NA,ASSIALNTEAF
TRBV3-1/TRBV3-2,NA,TRBJ2-7,NA,ASSQDWAGEREQY
TRBV9,NA,TRBJ2-7,NA,ASVTAERVSEQY